The 26 T cell receptor beta chains below all came from one sample that was sequenced in a study of T cell responses to AZD1222 COVID-19 vaccine. The assay was immunoSEQ multiplex PCR, and TCRdb's table has in-frame clones only and misses some. Of around 120,000 clones listed, approximately 85% are singletons. Sequences were derived from peripheral blood, sampled on day 0 of AZD1222 vaccination. These receptors came from an adult in good health.

The chain carries TRBV7-9 and TRBJ1-3; no clear D gene. The ends were cut back, 4 bases at V and 7 bases at J, with 5 bases in the middle. CDR3 length equals 11 residues. Germline CDR1 and CDR2: SEHNR and FQNEAQ (reference sequence). Here the CDR3 DNA reads TGTGCCAGCAGCTATGCCAACACCATATATTTT. It specifies CASSYANTIYF.

This sequence joins TRBV29-1 and TRBJ2-5, with TRBD2 as a possible D gene (6 bases). V lost 3 bases and J lost 6, with 14 bases in between. Germline V gives CDR1 SQVTM, CDR2 ANQGSEA. The length of the CDR3 is 13 residues. The CDR3 is CSVDLQGGKTQYF. The CDR3 DNA reads as TGCAGCGTTGACCTACAAGGCGGGAAGACCCAGTACTTC.

The rearrangement uses TRBV10-2 and TRBJ2-3; D is perhaps TRBD2 (7 bases). This CDR3 has 19 residues. The germline V gene has CDR1 WSHSY and CDR2 SAAADI. Trimming shortened V by 0 bases and J by 6 bases, and 25 bases separated the two germline ends. The CDR3 here is CASSESSFWGGPVPDTQYF. In DNA, the CDR3 is TGCGCCAGCAGTGAGTCGTCTTTCTGGGGGGGGCCCGTCCCTGATACGCAGTATTTT.

J is TRBJ2-2 and V is TRBV6-1; D gene unclear. This CDR3 is built from 14 residues. CDR1 and CDR2 from the germline V gene are MNHNS and SASEGT. Trimming took 2 bases from V and 4 from J, leaving 8 bases between them. CDR3 region: CASSEYGRTGELFF. As DNA, the CDR3 is TGTGCCAGCAGTGAATACGGACGCACCGGGGAGCTGTTTTTT.

This chain connects TRBV11-3 to TRBJ1-2, with a tentative D call TRBD1 (5 bases). The germline V gene encodes CDR1 SGHNT and CDR2 YENEEA. There are 14 residues in the CDR3. The germline V and J ends were trimmed by 1 base and 3 bases, with 9 bases remaining between them. The CDR3 reads CASSLGGPYYGYTF. The CDR3, as DNA: TGTGCCAGCAGCTTAGGGGGCCCCTACTATGGCTACACCTTC.

The rearrangement uses TRBV7-6 and TRBJ2-1; D is perhaps TRBD1 (5 bases). The CDR3 spans 14 residues. CDR1 SGHVS and CDR2 FNYEAQ come from the germline V gene. V lost 4 bases, J lost 4 bases, and 11 bases lay in between. CDR3 sequence: CASSSWGRYNEQFF. In DNA form, the CDR3 reads TGTGCCAGCAGCTCCTGGGGCAGATACAATGAGCAGTTCTTC.

The gene calls are TRBV7-6 and TRBJ2-3; D is possibly TRBD2 (6 bases). The CDR3 sequence is 17 residues long. Trimming cost V 4 bases and J 5 bases, with 22 bases left between them. Per the germline V gene, CDR1 is SGHVS and CDR2 is FNYEAQ. CDR3 amino acids: CASSSRPPRERGDTQYF. The CDR3 bases are TGTGCCAGCAGCTCCCGCCCTCCCCGGGAGCGTGGAGATACGCAGTATTTT.

The chain has TRBV27 and TRBJ1-2, with a weak D call TRBD1 (6 bases). The CDR3 runs 15 residues. The germline V and J ends were trimmed by 0 bases and 8 bases, with 16 bases remaining between them. Germline-derived CDR1 and CDR2 are MNHEY and SMNVEV (reference sequence). CDR3 nucleotide sequence: TGTGCCAGCAGTTTATCTATTTGGGGGGCGGGAGGCTACACCTTC. Protein product: CASSLSIWGAGGYTF.

The chain is built from TRBV7-9 and TRBJ2-2, with 14 bases aligning to TRBD2. Looked up from germline, CDR1 is SEHNR and CDR2 is FQNEAQ (reference sequence). The CDR3 length is 18 residues. Trimming took 4 bases from V and 0 from J; bases not matched to a gene: 4. Here the CDR3 reads CASSSGTSGSTNTGELFF. As DNA, the CDR3 is TGTGCCAGCAGCTCAGGGACTAGCGGGAGTACGAACACCGGGGAGCTGTTTTTT.

The gene calls are TRBV6-2 or TRBV6-3 and TRBJ2-3; possibly TRBD2 for D (5 bases). CDR1 and CDR2 (germline): MNHEY, SVGEGT. With 0 bases removed from V and 3 bases from J, the gap between germline ends came to 13 bases. The CDR3 runs 16 residues. The CDR3 DNA reads TGTGCCAGCAGTTACTCCCCGCTGACGGGAACAGATACGCAGTATTTT. Its protein is CASSYSPLTGTDTQYF.

In this sample, this clone turned up once. The rearrangement uses TRBV29-1 and TRBJ2-1; D remains unclear. Germline loops: CDR1 SQVTM, CDR2 ANQGSEA. Trimming removed 2 bases from V and 3 bases from J, with 17 bases in between. The CDR3 is 16 amino acids. The CDR3 reads CSVELGSNSRYNEQFF. In DNA, the CDR3 is TGCAGCGTTGAACTGGGCTCTAATTCTCGCTACAATGAGCAGTTCTTC.

This chain connects TRBV30 to TRBJ1-5, with D possibly matching TRBD1 (5 bases). The CDR3 has 15 amino acids. Per the germline V gene, CDR1 is GTSNPN and CDR2 is SVGIG (reference sequence). V was trimmed by 3 bases and J by 5 bases, leaving 17 bases between them. The CDR3 DNA reads as TGTGCCTGGAGCCATGTGGCCCGAGGGGATCAGCCCCAGCATTTT. It codes for CAWSHVARGDQPQHF.

J is TRBJ1-3 and V is TRBV25-1, with 12 bases that match TRBD1. The V gene end was trimmed by 6 bases and the J gene end by 0 bases; junction bases not matched to a gene: 6. The CDR3 covers 17 residues. From germline, CDR1 is MGHDK and CDR2 SYGVNS. CDR3 sequence (DNA): TGTGCCAGCAGGGGACAGGGGGCCTCCAGCTCTGGAAACACCATATATTTT. It encodes CASRGQGASSSGNTIYF.

This sequence joins TRBV11-2 and TRBJ2-5, with 8 positions matching TRBD2. The germline V gene has CDR1 SGHAT and CDR2 FQNNGV. Trimming at V came to 5 bases and at J to 1 base, leaving 12 bases not matched to a gene. This CDR3 is built from 17 residues. The CDR3 here is CASSHAGSGGGQETQYF. CDR3 nucleotides: TGTGCCAGCAGCCACGCCGGAAGCGGGGGAGGCCAAGAGACCCAGTACTTC. Looking up the rest from reference TRBV11-2 and TRBJ2-5 gives the full variable domain: EAGVAQSPRYKIIEKRQSVAFWCNPISGHATLYWYQQILGQGPKLLIQFQNNGVVDDSQLPKDRFSAERLKGVDSTLKIQPAKLEDSAVYLCASSHAGSGGGQETQYFGPGTRLLVL.

The chain carries TRBV9 and TRBJ1-6, with 8 bases fitting TRBD1. The CDR3 has 14 amino acids. V lost 2 bases and J lost 8; bases outside the gene matches: 3. Germline V gene sequence: CDR1 SGDLS, CDR2 YYNGEE. The CDR3 nucleotides read TGTGCCAGCAGCGTGACAGGGGTCGATTCACCCCTCCACTTT. Translated, it gives CASSVTGVDSPLHF.

The chain has TRBV10-3 and TRBJ2-7; a possible D gene is TRBD1 (5 bases). With 0 bases removed from V and 0 bases from J, the gap between germline ends came to 9 bases. The germline V gene has CDR1 ENHRY and CDR2 SYGVKD. This CDR3 is built from 15 residues. In DNA form, the CDR3 reads TGTGCCATCAGTGAGTCTGGGGCTAGCTCCTACGAGCAGTACTTC. Its translation is CAISESGASSYEQYF.

The genes are TRBV10-1 and TRBJ2-7; D may correspond to TRBD1 or TRBD2 (5 bases each). Germline V gene data show CDR1 as WNHNN and CDR2 as SYGVQD (reference sequence). The CDR3 length is 12 residues. V lost 10 bases and J 2 bases, leaving 12 bases between the germline ends. This CDR3 reads CAKRDGPYEQYF. In DNA, the CDR3 is TGCGCCAAACGGGACGGACCCTACGAGCAGTACTTC.

The CDR3: CASSPKATSGRPQETQYF. The CDR3 DNA reads as TGTGCCAGCAGCCCAAAGGCGACTAGCGGACGACCCCAAGAGACCCAGTACTTC. The gene calls are TRBV7-2 and TRBJ2-5; 9 bases are a match to TRBD2. Per the germline V gene, CDR1 is SGHTA and CDR2 is FQGNSA. The CDR3 extends over 18 amino acids. V lost 5 bases to trimming and J lost 1 base; unmatched junction nucleotides: 14.

The genes are TRBV5-1 and TRBJ1-3; no firm D call. V gave up 0 bases and J gave up 8 bases, with 18 bases separating them. Germline loops: CDR1 SGHRS, CDR2 YFSETQ. This CDR3 has 16 amino acids. In DNA form, the CDR3 reads TGCGCCAGCAGCTTGGCCGGGAGGCAGGTGGGAGACACCATATATTTT. Translating gives CASSLAGRQVGDTIYF.

This clone was seen more than once but under ten times. The chain carries TRBV5-1 and TRBJ2-7; possibly TRBD1 for D (6 bases). The V end lost 1 base, the J end lost 0 bases, and 8 bases lay between the germline ends. The CDR3 spans 14 residues. Germline values: CDR1 SGHRS, CDR2 YFSETQ. The CDR3 DNA reads TGCGCCAGCAGCTTGCTGGGGGCCTCCTACGAGCAGTACTTC. Translating gives CASSLLGASYEQYF.

The chain carries TRBV2 and TRBJ2-3; D gene unclear. Trimming left V 6 bases short and J 2 bases short, with 6 bases between. Looked up from germline, CDR1 is SNHLY and CDR2 is FYNNEI. The CDR3 length is 12 residues. The CDR3 region has the DNA TGTGCCAGCAGAGAGAACACAGATACGCAGTATTTT. Its protein is CASRENTDTQYF.

The chain joins TRBV11-2 to TRBJ1-5, with no clear D. The V end was cut by 0 bases, the J end by 7 bases, with 7 bases between. Germline loops: CDR1 SGHAT, CDR2 FQNNGV. This CDR3 contains 13 residues. This CDR3 reads CASSLDFMQPQHF. The DNA for the CDR3 is TGTGCCAGCAGCTTAGATTTCATGCAGCCCCAGCATTTT.

The chain has TRBV5-1 and TRBJ1-1; TRBD1 matches at 8 bases. The CDR3 has 15 amino acids. Germline CDR1 reads SGHRS; CDR2 reads YFSETQ. The ends lost 4 bases at V and 5 bases at J; junction bases unmatched: 10. CDR3 region: CASSAGTGTGTEAFF. The CDR3, as DNA: TGCGCCAGCAGCGCCGGGACAGGAACGGGGACTGAAGCTTTCTTT. Drawing the rest from reference TRBV5-1 and TRBJ1-1, the complete variable domain is KAGVTQTPRYLIKTRGQQVTLSCSPISGHRSVSWYQQTPGQGLQFLFEYFSETQRNKGNFPGRFSGRQFSNSRSEMNVSTLELGDSALYLCASSAGTGTGTEAFFGQGTRLTVV.

This chain joins TRBV24-1 and TRBJ2-7; 11 nucleotides match TRBD1. V trimming: 4 bases; J trimming: 2 bases; junction bases outside the gene matches: 6. The CDR3 consists of 16 residues. The V gene's germline CDR1 is KGHDR and CDR2 SFDVKD. In nucleotides, the CDR3 is TGTGCCACCAGTGACCCCGGACAGGGGGCCCCCTACGAGCAGTACTTC. This gives the protein CATSDPGQGAPYEQYF.

This clone was observed a handful of times. The V and J genes are TRBV7-3 and TRBJ2-7, with D possibly TRBD1 on 6 matching bases. This CDR3 comprises 13 residues. V was cut by 4 bases and J by 7 bases, with 14 bases left in between. Germline V lookup: CDR1 SGHTA, CDR2 FQGTGA. CDR3 bases: TGTGCCAGCAGCTCCAGACAGGCCGGAGAGCAGTACTTC. It translates to CASSSRQAGEQYF.

J is TRBJ2-3 and V is TRBV7-3, with 13 bases matching TRBD2. This CDR3 comprises 16 residues. Germline lookup yields CDR1 SGHTA and CDR2 FQGTGA. V was clipped by 2 bases and J by 2 bases; unmatched bases: 1. The CDR3 DNA is TGTGCCAGCAGCTTAGGGACTAGCGGGAACACAGATACGCAGTATTTT. It specifies CASSLGTSGNTDTQYF.